The 4 T cell receptor beta chains below were found in one sample sequenced in a study of metastatic and nonmetastatic thyroid tumors. TCRdb reanalyzed the PCR reads with MiXCR. The data hold under 15,000 clones, with 23% observed a single time. Each patient went into thyroid surgery without having received any treatment. Material for sequencing was blood. These receptors all come from a female donor with papillary thyroid cancer or a benign thyroid nodule (not recorded which). Some clones in this sample may be carry-over from other donors' samples.

This clone was seen many times. The CDR3 region has the DNA TGTGCCTGGAGTGTAGCGGGGGGGCAAAGAGATACGCAGTATTTT. The encoded protein is CAWSVAGGQRDTQYF. V is TRBV30 and J is TRBJ2-3, with 10 bases matching TRBD2. Germline loops: CDR1 GTSNPN, CDR2 SVGIG (reference sequence). CDR3 length: 15 amino acids. Trimming removed 0 bases from V and 5 bases from J; junction bases left unmatched: 5. The full variable domain, in which reference TRBV30 and TRBJ2-3 provide the parts outside the CDR3, is SQTIHQWPATLVQPVGSPLSLECTVEGTSNPNLYWYRQAAGRGLQLLFYSVGIGQISSEVPQNLSASRPQDRQFILSSKKLLLSDSGFYLCAWSVAGGQRDTQYFGPGTRLTVL.

The J gene is TRBJ1-5, the V gene TRBV6-1; 8 bases align to TRBD1. The CDR3 length is 13 residues. Germline loops: CDR1 MNHNS, CDR2 SASEGT. V dropped 4 bases and J dropped 7; count of bases not matched to a gene: 3. The DNA of the CDR3 is TGTGCCAGCAGTGTGACAGGGGTACAGCCCCAGCATTTT. Protein product: CASSVTGVQPQHF.

This clone is classed as medium-sized (0.01 to 0.1%). The chain is built from TRBV15 and TRBJ2-7; a weak D match, TRBD1 (6 bases). Germline CDR1 LNHNV, CDR2 YYDKDF (reference sequence). CDR3 length: 14 residues. The V and J ends lost 4 bases and 5 bases respectively, with 15 bases between them. This CDR3 reads CATSISAGVDEQYF. The CDR3 DNA reads as TGTGCCACCAGCATATCGGCAGGGGTTGACGAGCAGTACTTC.

The rearrangement joins TRBV2 to TRBJ2-3; D possibly corresponds to TRBD1 (5 bases). The V and J ends lost 5 bases and 3 bases respectively, with 21 bases between them. This CDR3 has 17 amino acids. CDR1 is SNHLY, CDR2 FYNNEI, per germline. The chain's CDR3 is CASSSRPRGAWTDTQYF. CDR3 coding DNA: TGTGCCAGCAGTTCACGGCCCCGTGGGGCGTGGACAGATACGCAGTATTTT.